Below are 3 T cell receptor beta chains sequenced from a single sample in a study of CD8 T cells in Susac syndrome. RNA was extracted with the RNeasy kit, and a quantity of roughly 0.45 to 1 ug was reverse transcribed using random hexamers. TCRdb passed the immunoSEQ multiplex PCR reads through MiXCR, listing each CDR3 protein once. There are 150,000 to 200,000 distinct CDR3 sequences in the sample; around 94% occur only once, and around 0.093% lies in the top ten. Input material: CD4+ T cells from PBMCs. These receptors originate from a human donor with multiple sclerosis.

This chain joins TRBV20-1 and TRBJ2-3; tentatively, D is TRBD2 (5 bases). The CDR3 loop spans 12 amino acids. Germline V CDR1 and CDR2: DFQATT, SNEGSKA (reference sequence). V was trimmed by 6 bases and J by 7 bases, leaving 14 bases between them. CDR3 in amino acids: CSARDISHTQYF. The CDR3 bases are TGCAGTGCCCGGGATATTTCGCATACGCAGTATTTT.

The chain carries TRBV5-6 and TRBJ2-2; D gene unclear. The length of the CDR3 is 12 residues. Germline V gives CDR1 SGHDT, CDR2 YYEEEE. The V end lost 0 bases, the J end lost 10 bases, and 7 bases lay between the germline ends. The CDR3 loop reads CASSLVREELFF. The CDR3 DNA reads TGTGCCAGCAGCTTGGTTCGCGAGGAGCTGTTTTTT.

This rearrangement joins TRBV28 to TRBJ1-3, with 7 bases lining up with TRBD1. The ends lost 5 bases at V and 4 bases at J; junction bases unmatched: 5. The CDR3 runs to 14 residues. The germline V gene has CDR1 MDHEN and CDR2 SYDVKM. The CDR3 sequence is CASSTTGVGNTIYF. CDR3 nucleotides: TGTGCCAGCAGTACAACAGGGGTAGGAAACACCATATATTTT. The full variable domain, in which reference TRBV28 and TRBJ1-3 provide the parts outside the CDR3, is DVKVTQSSRYLVKRTGEKVFLECVQDMDHENMFWYRQDPGLGLRLIYFSYDVKMKEKGDIPEGYSVSREKKERFSLILESASTNQTSMYLCASSTTGVGNTIYFGEGSWLTVV.